Listed below are T cell receptor beta chains from one sample, sequenced in a study of T cell responses to AZD1222 COVID-19 vaccine. This table comes from immunoSEQ multiplex PCR, and its TCRdb copy is limited to in-frame clones, with some not included. The repertoire includes 55,000 to 80,000 clones, over 70% of them detected once, and about 14% sits in the top ten. The source material was peripheral blood, sampled on day 0 of AZD1222 vaccination. These receptors were collected from an adult in good health. Each CDR3 is given with its conserved first and last residue. Each record gives: V gene, D gene, J gene, clone size, CDR3 protein, CDR3 DNA. A D gene is named only where the DNA matches it firmly. The size of a clone is reported for some rows only, either as once, few or many, or as a class for expanded clones.

>TRBV7-9|TRBD1|TRBJ2-7|-
CASTPQGRLTYEQYF
TGTGCCAGCACCCCACAGGGGCGGCTAACCTACGAGCAGTACTTC
>TRBV30|-|TRBJ2-3|-
CAWSVLTSAIGTDTQYF
TGTGCCTGGAGTGTACTGACTAGTGCTATCGGCACAGATACGCAGTATTTT
>TRBV7-9|-|TRBJ1-1|once
CASSQDTKNTEAFF
TGTGCCAGCAGCCAGGACACAAAGAACACTGAAGCTTTCTTT
>TRBV28|TRBD1|TRBJ2-2|-
CASTLQGGTGELFF
TGTGCCAGCACACTACAGGGGGGCACCGGGGAGCTGTTTTTT
>TRBV5-5|TRBD1|TRBJ2-5|-
CASSQPGQGPQETQYF
TGTGCCAGCAGCCAACCTGGACAGGGCCCCCAAGAGACCCAGTACTTC
>TRBV19|-|TRBJ1-5|-
CASSIDINQPQHF
TGTGCCAGTAGTATAGACATCAATCAGCCCCAGCATTTT
>TRBV7-8|-|TRBJ1-2|-
CASSPAGNSYGYTF
TGTGCCAGCAGCCCGGCAGGGAATAGCTATGGCTACACCTTC
>TRBV10-1|-|TRBJ2-3|once
CASSYSTDTQYF
TGCGCCAGCAGCTATAGCACAGATACGCAGTATTTT
>TRBV25-1|-|TRBJ1-1|-
CASSDLRNTEAFF
TGTGCCAGCAGTGACCTCAGGAACACTGAAGCTTTCTTT
>TRBV18|-|TRBJ2-2|few
CASSPNSASGELFF
TGTGCCAGCTCACCCAATAGCGCCAGCGGGGAGCTGTTTTTT
>TRBV9|-|TRBJ1-6|-
CASSVAQAPGWNSPLHF
TGTGCCAGCAGCGTAGCCCAGGCTCCAGGGTGGAATTCACCCCTCCACTTT
>TRBV9|TRBD2|TRBJ2-3|-
CASSVSSGGLDTQYF
TGTGCCAGCAGCGTGTCTAGCGGGGGATTAGATACGCAGTATTTT
>TRBV29-1|-|TRBJ2-1|-
CSVQQGSYNEQFF
TGCAGCGTACAACAGGGATCCTACAATGAGCAGTTCTTC
>TRBV28|-|TRBJ2-6|-
CASKTGTSGANVLTF
TGTGCCAGCAAAACAGGTACCTCTGGGGCCAACGTCCTGACTTTC
>TRBV7-2|TRBD2|TRBJ2-3|-
CASSLERGSDTQYF
TGTGCCAGCAGCTTAGAGCGGGGATCAGATACGCAGTATTTT
>TRBV5-6|-|TRBJ2-5|-
CASRPRGNQETQYF
TGTGCCAGCAGGCCGAGGGGGAACCAAGAGACCCAGTACTTC
>TRBV6-4|-|TRBJ2-2|-
CASSDLGSTGELFF
TGTGCCAGCAGTGACCTTGGGTCTACCGGGGAGCTGTTTTTT
>TRBV19|-|TRBJ1-3|few
CASSESPVAGNTIYF
TGTGCCAGTAGTGAATCGCCGGTCGCTGGAAACACCATATATTTT
>TRBV12-3/TRBV12-4|-|TRBJ1-2|-
CASSLPQNGYTF
TGTGCCAGCAGTTTGCCTCAGAATGGCTACACCTTC
>TRBV6-2/TRBV6-3|TRBD1|TRBJ1-5|-
CASSSLAVLRTGKQPQHF
TGTGCCAGCAGTTCGCTAGCAGTTCTGAGGACAGGGAAACAGCCCCAGCATTTT